This T cell receptor beta chain was recorded in a study of PD-1 blockade in classical Hodgkin lymphoma. Findings and limits, study-wide: Compared with baseline, CD4+ but not CD8+ TCR diversity had risen significantly by C4D1.

The CDR3 runs 17 residues. The germline V gene has CDR1 KGHSH and CDR2 LQKENI. The V gene lost 2 bases and the J gene lost 0 bases, with 13 bases spanning the gap. Note on this clone: Its cognate antigen is unknown.

Documented time point: cycle 4 day 1 (C4D1), after 6 weeks of nivolumab. There was relapse after autologous stem cell transplantation in every patient, and there was variation in brentuximab vedotin exposure. The protocol was immunoSEQ multiplex PCR, while the TCRdb copy is restricted to in-frame clones and leaves out a portion. This sample has tens of thousands of clones, with 78% found just once. The receptor was derived from a human donor with classical Hodgkin lymphoma. J is TRBJ1-4 and V is TRBV18, with a tentative D call TRBD1 (6 bases). The sample was peripheral blood mononuclear cells (PBMCs), taken before the fourth cycle of nivolumab. The CDR3 coding sequence is TGTGCCAGCTCACCAAAATTCGGGGACACAACTAATGAAAAACTGTTTTTT. It encodes CASSPKFGDTTNEKLFF.